One and the same sample provided the 18 T cell receptor beta chains below, sequenced in a study of identical twins. Each CDR3 protein gets one entry after TCRdb re-called the 5' RACE reads with MiXCR. The sample consists of approximately 1.8 million distinct CDR3 sequences, more than 30% of them appearing once. Sequenced material: cord blood. The receptor source for this set is a newborn girl in good health.

V usage is TRBV4-1 and J usage is TRBJ2-1; possible D gene TRBD2, 6 bases. The CDR3 length is 14 residues. The V gene lost 3 bases and the J gene lost 10 bases, with 16 bases spanning the gap. Germline V gene lookup returns CDR1 MGHRA and CDR2 YSYEKL. CDR3 sequence (DNA): TGCGCCAGCAGCCACAGACTAGGATCCTACGAGCAGTTCTTC. As protein: CASSHRLGSYEQFF.

This clonotype was picked up many times. The V and J genes are TRBV29-1 and TRBJ1-2; no clear D gene. CDR3 length: 13 residues. V lost 1 base to trimming and J lost 4 bases, with 10 bases between them. From germline, CDR1 is SQVTM and CDR2 ANQGSEA. DNA of the CDR3: TGCAGCGTTGAAGGGGTGAATAGCTATGGCTACACCTTC. Translating gives CSVEGVNSYGYTF.

About this clonotype: A much larger clonotype is one base distant, so this may be a read error. This chain joins TRBV7-2 and TRBJ2-1; no definite D call. Germline CDR1 SGHTA, CDR2 FQGNSA. The CDR3 runs to 12 residues. CDR3 in amino acids: CASSLSRVERFF. The DNA for the CDR3 is TGTGCCAGCAGCTTAAGTCGGGTTGAGCGGTTCTTC.

The V and J genes are TRBV3-1 and TRBJ2-7; D is possibly TRBD1 or TRBD2 (5 bases each). From germline, CDR1 is LGHDT and CDR2 YNNKEL (reference sequence). V lost 4 bases to trimming and J lost 3 bases, with 13 bases between them. The CDR3 length is 14 residues. CDR3 in DNA: TGTGCCAGCAGCCGATGGGGGTCTCTCTACGAGCAGTACTTC. Its translation is CASSRWGSLYEQYF.

This clonotype was seen a handful of times. This chain uses TRBV15 with TRBJ2-7; the D gene is possibly TRBD1 (5 bases). The CDR3 runs to 16 residues. Trimming shortened V by 3 bases and J by 2 bases, and 17 bases separated the two germline ends. Germline-derived CDR1 and CDR2 are LNHNV and YYDKDF (reference sequence). The CDR3 nucleotides are TGTGCCACCAGCAGCCACTCTGAGGACAATCCCTACGAGCAGTACTTC. Protein: CATSSHSEDNPYEQYF.

The chain carries TRBV28 and TRBJ2-7; perhaps D is TRBD1 or TRBD2 (5 bases each). The CDR3 is made up of 14 amino acids. V dropped 1 base and J dropped 4 bases, with 11 bases sitting between them. Germline assignment: CDR1 MDHEN and CDR2 SYDVKM. CDR3 in amino acids: CASSLFGTLYEQYF. The CDR3 DNA reads TGTGCCAGCAGTTTATTCGGGACCTTATACGAGCAGTACTTC.

This chain joins TRBV21-1 and TRBJ2-7; TRBD2 reflects the table's D call only, with no check against the DNA. TRBV21-1 is designated a pseudogene. The CDR3 consists of 17 residues. CDR3 region: CASSNGGSGTSAYGQYF. The CDR3 DNA is TGTGCCAGCAGCAATGGAGGTTCCGGGACTAGCGCCTACGGGCAGTACTTC.

This clonotype was seen a few times. This chain uses TRBV2 with TRBJ2-3, with 10 bases aligning to TRBD2. This CDR3 comprises 15 residues. Per germline, CDR1 SNHLY and CDR2 FYNNEI. V shed 6 bases and J 6 bases; nucleotides not matched to a gene: 9. In nucleotides, the CDR3 is TGTGCCAGCAGGAGGACTAGCGGCTTAGACGATACGCAGTATTTT. Translated: CASRRTSGLDDTQYF.

The J gene is TRBJ2-1, the V gene TRBV20-1; 10 nucleotides align to TRBD2. Per the germline V gene, CDR1 is DFQATT and CDR2 is SNEGSKA (reference sequence). The CDR3 consists of 15 residues. V shed 5 bases and J 0 bases; nucleotides not matched to a gene: 4. The DNA for the CDR3 is TGCAGTGCTGGGACTAGCGCTAGCTCCTACAATGAGCAGTTCTTC. Translating gives CSAGTSASSYNEQFF.

This clonotype has ten or more counts. J is TRBJ2-3 and V is TRBV5-1, with a weak D call TRBD1 (6 bases). V gave up 3 bases and J gave up 1 base, with 18 bases separating them. Germline-derived CDR1 and CDR2 are SGHRS and YFSETQ. This CDR3 has 17 residues. The CDR3 here is CASSSQHRDTRTDTQYF. In DNA, the CDR3 is TGCGCCAGCAGCTCACAACACCGGGACACCCGCACAGATACGCAGTATTTT.

This rearrangement joins TRBV27 to TRBJ1-2, with 8 bases aligning to TRBD1. Per the germline V gene, CDR1 is MNHEY and CDR2 is SMNVEV (reference sequence). Unmatched junction bases numbered 10, after V lost 6 bases and J lost 4 bases. The CDR3 loop spans 15 amino acids. CDR3 in DNA: TGTGCCAGCAGCTCATTCAGGGGGCGAGGCTATGGCTACACCTTC. Translating gives CASSSFRGRGYGYTF.

Notes on this clonotype: A much larger clone lies one base from this, so it may be a read error. The rearrangement uses TRBV28 and TRBJ2-7; D might be TRBD1 (5 bases). V lost 4 bases, J lost 2 bases, and 9 bases lay in between. The CDR3 covers 13 residues. In germline, CDR1 is MDHEN, CDR2 SYDVKM. CDR3 in amino acids: CASSCRGPYEQYF. CDR3 bases: TGTGCCAGCAGTTGTAGGGGCCCCTACGAGCAGTACTTC.

This clonotype was seen more than once but under ten times. This chain uses TRBV6-5 with TRBJ2-3, with D unclear. The CDR3 loop spans 16 amino acids. Looked up from germline, CDR1 is MNHEY and CDR2 is SVGAGI. Trimming removed 2 bases from V and 4 bases from J, with 16 bases in between. The CDR3 region has the DNA TGTGCCAGCAGTTACGCCCGGACCGCAGTCGCAGATACGCAGTATTTT. Residues: CASSYARTAVADTQYF.

The rearrangement joins TRBV18 to TRBJ2-7; 9 bases line up with TRBD1. Per germline, CDR1 KGHSH and CDR2 LQKENI. The CDR3 runs 16 residues. CDR3 protein: CASSPPAGTGYYEQYV. CDR3 nucleotide sequence: TGTGCCAGCTCCCCACCAGCCGGGACAGGGTACTACGAGCAGTACGTC.

The chain recombines TRBV10-3 with TRBJ2-1, with 9 bases matching TRBD2. The CDR3 covers 14 residues. V was pared by 6 bases and J by 6 bases, with 6 bases of the junction left unmatched. CDR1 and CDR2 (germline): ENHRY, SYGVKD. CDR3 loop: CAIRGGGAVNEQFF. The DNA of the CDR3 is TGTGCCATCAGGGGCGGGGGGGCCGTCAATGAGCAGTTCTTC.

The V and J genes are TRBV12-3 or TRBV12-4 and TRBJ1-2, with TRBD1 matching over 7 bases. The length of the CDR3 is 15 residues. J gave up 4 bases and V 4 bases, and 9 bases lay outside the gene matches. Written as DNA, the CDR3 is TGTGCCAGCAGTTCAAACCTACAGGGGAGCTATGGCTACACCTTC. Translation: CASSSNLQGSYGYTF.

This clonotype was seen more than once but under ten times. The chain carries TRBV25-1 and TRBJ1-4, with 9 bases lining up with TRBD1. Germline V gene sequence: CDR1 MGHDK, CDR2 SYGVNS. V was pared by 5 bases and J by 2 bases, with 3 bases of the junction left unmatched. The CDR3 runs to 15 residues. DNA of the CDR3: TGTGCCAGCAGTTACAGGGGGCTGACTAATGAAAAACTGTTTTTT. Its translation is CASSYRGLTNEKLFF.

This clonotype appeared a few times. The rearrangement uses TRBV29-1 and TRBJ1-2; TRBD1 matches at 7 bases. The germline gives CDR1 SQVTM, CDR2 ANQGSEA. The length of the CDR3 is 14 residues. J lost 8 bases, V lost 2 bases, and 11 bases had no gene match. CDR3 DNA sequence: TGCAGCGTTGAATCCGGGGCAGGGGGTAAGGGCTACACCTTC. Amino acids: CSVESGAGGKGYTF.